This T cell receptor (beta chain) is drawn from a study of T cell responses to AZD1222 COVID-19 vaccine. The assay was immunoSEQ multiplex PCR, and TCRdb's table has in-frame clones only and misses some. The sample has 95,000 to 150,000 clones; 80% to 90% are singletons. The CDR3 consists of 16 residues. The germline V gene has CDR1 LNHDA and CDR2 SQIVND (reference sequence). The V and J ends lost 4 bases and 2 bases, in that order; junction bases with no gene match: 6. The sequenced sample was peripheral blood, obtained on day 0 of AZD1222 vaccination. J is TRBJ2-1 and V is TRBV19; 9 nucleotides align to TRBD2. The sequence was collected from an adult in good health. The CDR3 bases are TGTGCCAGTAGTAGGAGCGGGGGGCTAGCCTACAATGAGCAGTTCTTC. Translated, it gives CASSRSGGLAYNEQFF.